This record concerns one TCR beta chain sequence. This clonotype was observed at least ten times. The antigen it binds to is not known. This may be a read error, as it is one base from a much larger clone. TCR beta VDJ combination and CDR3 sequence profiling used genomic DNA as the template. TCR repertoire sequencing was run on an Illumina HiSeq 2000. The authors processed their data as follows. TRBV/TRBJ rearrangement plots, CDR3 size and DJ length profiles, and Simpson's diversity index were used to evaluate the repertoires. The most abundant DNA sequence in the deep sequencing data was taken as the immunodominant clone. CDR3 amino acid sequences were screened for sharing across subjects and were compared with published repertoires and the VDJdb database. TCRdb reprocessing: public reads trimmed at Q25 with fastp, clones called with MiXCR, in-frame beta chains kept. When rows share a CDR3 protein, they turn into one entry using the most common DNA and genes. The V and J calls, along with clone size, are taken from TCRdb and not from the paper's own processing. The sample table records under 200,000 distinct CDR3 sequences; about 60% of these occur just once. About 48% of the sample is in the top ten clones.

In this study, sorted CD4+ and CD8+ T cells from the blood of healthy subjects and of severe aplastic anemia patients had their TCR repertoires deep-sequenced. Ficoll-Paque density gradient centrifugation was used to isolate peripheral blood mononuclear cells. Before DNA was extracted, CD4+ and CD8+ T cells were sorted using either FACS or magnetic beads. The sample belongs to a study of CD8+CD57+ T cells in acquired aplastic anemia (dated by TCRdb to 2017 to 2018). As for the study more broadly: A mean of approximately 3 ug of DNA, ranging from roughly 0.17 to 30 ug, was extracted from sorted CD4+ and CD8+ cells. For healthy donor samples, the average read count was roughly 9.9 million for CD4+ cells and 11 million to 14 million for CD8+ cells. Study-wide findings and limitations: Although roughly 29 CD8+ CDR3 sequences were shared by patients and controls, these sequences appeared highly expressed in patients and within the immunodominant clones of patients. Between patients and healthy controls, no significant difference in CD8+ Simpson's diversity was found (P=0.060).

Including the terminal cysteine and phenylalanine, the CDR3 comprises 13 residues. The DNA shown is the 39-base CDR3, in frame from base 1. The CDR1 and CDR2 encoded by the germline V gene are SGHVS and FQNEAQ. Input material: sorted CD4+, CD8+, or CD8+CD57+ T cells (not recorded which) from PBMCs. This receptor was identified in a human donor in good health. The rearranged segments are TRBV7-8 and TRBJ1-2; no D gene can be assigned with confidence. The CDR3 amino acid sequence is: CASSLVTADGCTF. The DNA sequence reads TGTGCCAGCAGCTTAGTAACGGCTGATGGCTGCACCTTC.